This T cell receptor beta chain was retrieved from a study of blood T cell repertoires in COVID-19. For the study at large: COVID-19 samples, acute and convalescent, were from the United States, Italy and Spain. PBMCs, B-cell-depleted T cells, or T cells were the source of the cDNA or gDNA that made up the material.

All enrollees were about 18 to 89 years old and from about two dozen US areas. The table came from immunoSEQ multiplex PCR; TCRdb's copy has only in-frame clones and leaves some out. Seen here are 250,000 to 300,000 clones, around 89% observed once, and the top ten hold under 10%. CDR1 is LGHDT, CDR2 YNNKEL, per germline (reference sequence). CDR3 length equals 14 residues. The germline V and J ends were trimmed by 4 bases and 4 bases, with 13 bases remaining between them. The clonotype comes from a man between 35 and 55 years old who had recovered from COVID-19. The J gene is TRBJ1-1, the V gene TRBV3-1 (or the pseudogene TRBV3-2), with D perhaps TRBD1 (6 bases). The sample taken for sequencing was PBMCs or T cells enriched from blood (not recorded which). The CDR3: CASSRTQGPTEAFF. CDR3 bases: TGTGCCAGCAGCCGAACCCAGGGGCCCACTGAAGCTTTCTTT.